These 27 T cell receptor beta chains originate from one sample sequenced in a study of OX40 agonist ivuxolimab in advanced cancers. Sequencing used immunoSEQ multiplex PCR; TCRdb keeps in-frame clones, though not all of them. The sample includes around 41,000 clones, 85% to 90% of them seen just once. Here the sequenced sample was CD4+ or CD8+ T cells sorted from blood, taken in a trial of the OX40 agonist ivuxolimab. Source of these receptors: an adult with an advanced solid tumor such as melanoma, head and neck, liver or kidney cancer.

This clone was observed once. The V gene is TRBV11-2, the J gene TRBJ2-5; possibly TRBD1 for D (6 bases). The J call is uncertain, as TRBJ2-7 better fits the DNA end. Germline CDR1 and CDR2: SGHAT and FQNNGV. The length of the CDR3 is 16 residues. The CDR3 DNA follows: TGTGCCAGCAGCTCAATAAGGTGGGGGCAGTTCTACGAGCAGTACTTC. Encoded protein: CASSSIRWGQFYEQYF.

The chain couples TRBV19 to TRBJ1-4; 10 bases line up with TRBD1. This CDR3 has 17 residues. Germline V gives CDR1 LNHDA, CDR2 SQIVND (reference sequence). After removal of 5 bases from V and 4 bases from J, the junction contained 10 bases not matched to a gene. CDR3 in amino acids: CASSPGTGDYNNEKLFF. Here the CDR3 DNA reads TGTGCCAGTAGTCCCGGGACAGGGGATTATAATAATGAAAAACTGTTTTTT. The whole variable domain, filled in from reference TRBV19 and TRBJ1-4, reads DGGITQSPKYLFRKEGQNVTLSCEQNLNHDAMYWYRQDPGQGLRLIYYSQIVNDFQKGDIAEGYSVSREKKESFPLTVTSAQKNPTAFYLCASSPGTGDYNNEKLFFGSGTQLSVL.

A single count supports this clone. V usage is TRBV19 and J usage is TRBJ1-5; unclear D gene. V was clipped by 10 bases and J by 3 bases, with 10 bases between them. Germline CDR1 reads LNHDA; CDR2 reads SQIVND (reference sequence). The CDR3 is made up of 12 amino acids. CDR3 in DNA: TGTGCCACCCAAAATCTCAATCAGCCCCAGCATTTT. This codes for CATQNLNQPQHF.

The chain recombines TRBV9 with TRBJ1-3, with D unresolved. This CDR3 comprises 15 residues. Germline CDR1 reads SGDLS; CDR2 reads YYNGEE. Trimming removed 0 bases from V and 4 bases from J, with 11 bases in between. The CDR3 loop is CASSVDGVGGNTIYF. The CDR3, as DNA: TGTGCCAGCAGCGTAGACGGGGTAGGCGGAAACACCATATATTTT.

CDR3: CASSPTGTIKSNQPQHF. Here the CDR3 DNA reads TGTGCCAGCTCACCGACCGGGACGATTAAGAGCAATCAGCCCCAGCATTTT. The chain joins TRBV18 to TRBJ1-5; weak D call: TRBD1 (5 bases). The length of the CDR3 is 17 residues. CDR1 KGHSH and CDR2 LQKENI come from the germline V gene. The V gene lost 3 bases and the J gene lost 1 base, with 16 bases spanning the gap.

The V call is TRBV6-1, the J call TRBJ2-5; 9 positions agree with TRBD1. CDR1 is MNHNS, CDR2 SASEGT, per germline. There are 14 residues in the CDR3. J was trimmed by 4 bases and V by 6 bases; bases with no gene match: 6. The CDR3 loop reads CASSLTGGRETQYF. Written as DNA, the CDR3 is TGTGCCAGCAGCCTCACAGGGGGCCGAGAGACCCAGTACTTC.

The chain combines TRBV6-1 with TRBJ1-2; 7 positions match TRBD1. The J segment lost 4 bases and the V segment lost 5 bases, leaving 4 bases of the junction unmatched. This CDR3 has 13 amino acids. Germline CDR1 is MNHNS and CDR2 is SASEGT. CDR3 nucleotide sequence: TGTGCCAGCAGTCCACAGGGGACCTATGGCTACACCTTC. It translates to CASSPQGTYGYTF.

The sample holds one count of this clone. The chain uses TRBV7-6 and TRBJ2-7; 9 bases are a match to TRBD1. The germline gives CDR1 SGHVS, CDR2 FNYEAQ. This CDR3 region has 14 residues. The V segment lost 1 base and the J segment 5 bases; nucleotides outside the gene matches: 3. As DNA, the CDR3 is TGTGCCAGCAGCTTAGAACAGGGGGCCAACGAGCAGTACTTC. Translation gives CASSLEQGANEQYF.

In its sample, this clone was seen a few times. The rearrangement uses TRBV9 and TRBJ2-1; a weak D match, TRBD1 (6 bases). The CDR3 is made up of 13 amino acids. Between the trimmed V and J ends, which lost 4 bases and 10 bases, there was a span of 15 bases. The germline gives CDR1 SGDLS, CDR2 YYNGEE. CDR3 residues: CASSQGFRTEQFF. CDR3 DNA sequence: TGTGCCAGCAGCCAGGGGTTCCGGACGGAGCAGTTCTTC.

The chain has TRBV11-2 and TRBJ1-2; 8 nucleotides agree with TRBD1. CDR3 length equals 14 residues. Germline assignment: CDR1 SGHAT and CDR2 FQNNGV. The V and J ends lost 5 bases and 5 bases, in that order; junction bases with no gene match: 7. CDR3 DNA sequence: TGTGCCAGCAGCCCCCCACGACAGGGGTATGGCTACACCTTC. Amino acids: CASSPPRQGYGYTF.

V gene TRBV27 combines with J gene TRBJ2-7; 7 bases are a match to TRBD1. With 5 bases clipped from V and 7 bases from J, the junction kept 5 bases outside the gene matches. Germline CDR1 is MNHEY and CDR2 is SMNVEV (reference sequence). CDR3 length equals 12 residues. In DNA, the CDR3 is TGTGCCAGCAGTATCCGGACAGGAGAGCAGTACTTC. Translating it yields CASSIRTGEQYF.

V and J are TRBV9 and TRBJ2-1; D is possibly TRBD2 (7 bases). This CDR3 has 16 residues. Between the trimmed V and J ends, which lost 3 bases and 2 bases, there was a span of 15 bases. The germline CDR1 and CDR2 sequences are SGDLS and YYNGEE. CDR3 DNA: TGTGCCAGCAGCGCCCAGGGAGGGGGACCCTACAATGAGCAGTTCTTC. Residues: CASSAQGGGPYNEQFF.

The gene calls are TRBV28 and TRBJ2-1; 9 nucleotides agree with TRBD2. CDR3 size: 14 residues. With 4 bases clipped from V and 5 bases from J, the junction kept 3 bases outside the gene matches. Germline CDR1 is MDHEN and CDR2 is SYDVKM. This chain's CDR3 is CASSYRGGDNEQFF. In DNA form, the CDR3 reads TGTGCCAGCAGTTATCGCGGGGGGGACAATGAGCAGTTCTTC. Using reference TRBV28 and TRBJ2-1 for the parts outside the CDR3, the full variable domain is DVKVTQSSRYLVKRTGEKVFLECVQDMDHENMFWYRQDPGLGLRLIYFSYDVKMKEKGDIPEGYSVSREKKERFSLILESASTNQTSMYLCASSYRGGDNEQFFGPGTRLTVL.

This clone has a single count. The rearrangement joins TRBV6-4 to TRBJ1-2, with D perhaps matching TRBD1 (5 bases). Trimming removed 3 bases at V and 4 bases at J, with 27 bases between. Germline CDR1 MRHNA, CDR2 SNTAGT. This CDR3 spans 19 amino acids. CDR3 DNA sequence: TGTGCCAGCAGTGAATCGAGGAAGACAGCAGCCGGTGTGTCCTATGGCTACACCTTC. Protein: CASSESRKTAAGVSYGYTF.

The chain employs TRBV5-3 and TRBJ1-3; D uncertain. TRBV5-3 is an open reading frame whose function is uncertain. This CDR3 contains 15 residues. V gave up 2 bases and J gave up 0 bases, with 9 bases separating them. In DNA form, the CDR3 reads TGTGCCAGAAGCTTACCTGGGGACTCTGGAAACACCATATATTTT. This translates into CARSLPGDSGNTIYF.

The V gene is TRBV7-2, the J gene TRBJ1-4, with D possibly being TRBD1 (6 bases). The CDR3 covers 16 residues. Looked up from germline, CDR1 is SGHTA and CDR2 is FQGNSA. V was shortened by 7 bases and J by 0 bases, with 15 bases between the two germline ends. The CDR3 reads CASNPDSAATNEKLFF. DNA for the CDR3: TGTGCCAGCAACCCGGACAGCGCTGCAACTAATGAAAAACTGTTTTTT.

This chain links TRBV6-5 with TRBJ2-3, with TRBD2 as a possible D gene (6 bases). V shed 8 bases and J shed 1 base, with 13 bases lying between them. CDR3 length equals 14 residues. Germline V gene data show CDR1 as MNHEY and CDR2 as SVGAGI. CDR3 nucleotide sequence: TGTGCCAGCCGGGGTCCGGGGGGCACAGATACGCAGTATTTT. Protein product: CASRGPGGTDTQYF.

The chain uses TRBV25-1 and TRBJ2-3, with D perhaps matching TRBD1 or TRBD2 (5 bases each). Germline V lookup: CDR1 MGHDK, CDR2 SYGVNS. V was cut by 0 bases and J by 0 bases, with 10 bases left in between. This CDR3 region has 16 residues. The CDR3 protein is CASSEYGDGSTDTQYF. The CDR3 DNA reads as TGTGCCAGCAGTGAATATGGGGACGGGAGCACAGATACGCAGTATTTT. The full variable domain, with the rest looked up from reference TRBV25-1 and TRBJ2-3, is EADIYQTPRYLVIGTGKKITLECSQTMGHDKMYWYQQDPGMELHLIHYSYGVNSTEKGDLSSESTVSRIRTEHFPLTLESARPSHTSQYLCASSEYGDGSTDTQYFGPGTRLTVL.

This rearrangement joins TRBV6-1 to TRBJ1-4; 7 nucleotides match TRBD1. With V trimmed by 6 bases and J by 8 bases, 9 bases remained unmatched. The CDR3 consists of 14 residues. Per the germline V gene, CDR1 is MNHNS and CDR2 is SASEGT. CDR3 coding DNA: TGTGCCAGCAGAGACGACAGGGAACGCGAAAAACTGTTTTTT. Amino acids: CASRDDREREKLFF.

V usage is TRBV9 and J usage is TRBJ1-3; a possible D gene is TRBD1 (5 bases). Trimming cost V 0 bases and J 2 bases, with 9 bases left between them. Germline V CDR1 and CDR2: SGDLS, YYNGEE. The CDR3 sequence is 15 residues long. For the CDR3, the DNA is TGTGCCAGCAGCGTAGAGGTGACAGCTGGAAACACCATATATTTT. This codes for CASSVEVTAGNTIYF.

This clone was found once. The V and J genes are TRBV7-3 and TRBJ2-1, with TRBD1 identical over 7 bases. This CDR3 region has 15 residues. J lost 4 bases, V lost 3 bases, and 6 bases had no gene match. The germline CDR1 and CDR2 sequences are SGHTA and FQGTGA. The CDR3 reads CASSFQPGQYNEQFF. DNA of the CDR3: TGTGCCAGCAGCTTCCAACCGGGACAGTACAATGAGCAGTTCTTC.

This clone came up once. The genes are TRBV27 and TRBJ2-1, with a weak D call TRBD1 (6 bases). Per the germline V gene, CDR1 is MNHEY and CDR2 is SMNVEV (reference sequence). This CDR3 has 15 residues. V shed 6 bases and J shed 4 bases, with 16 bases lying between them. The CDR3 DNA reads TGTGCCAGCAGCCTTAGACCCACAGGGTACAATGAGCAGTTCTTC. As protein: CASSLRPTGYNEQFF.

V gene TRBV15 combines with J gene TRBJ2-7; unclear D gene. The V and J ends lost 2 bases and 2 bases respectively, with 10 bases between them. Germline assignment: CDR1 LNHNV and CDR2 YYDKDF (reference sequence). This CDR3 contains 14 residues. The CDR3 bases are TGTGCCACCAGCAGACGGTCGGTAGCCTACGAGCAGTACTTC. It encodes CATSRRSVAYEQYF.

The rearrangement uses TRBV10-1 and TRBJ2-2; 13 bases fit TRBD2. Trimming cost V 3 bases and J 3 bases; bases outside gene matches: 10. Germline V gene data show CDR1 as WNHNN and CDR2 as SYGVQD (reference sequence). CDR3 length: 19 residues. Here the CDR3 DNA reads TGCGCCAGCAGTGAACCCCTGACTAGCGGGGGGACTCACACCGGGGAGCTGTTTTTT. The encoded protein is CASSEPLTSGGTHTGELFF.

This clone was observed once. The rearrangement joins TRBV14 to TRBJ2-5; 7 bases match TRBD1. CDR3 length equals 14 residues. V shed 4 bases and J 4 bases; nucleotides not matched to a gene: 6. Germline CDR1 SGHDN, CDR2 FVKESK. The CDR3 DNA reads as TGTGCCAGCAGCCTTCCGGCAGGGGGAGAGACCCAGTACTTC. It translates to CASSLPAGGETQYF.

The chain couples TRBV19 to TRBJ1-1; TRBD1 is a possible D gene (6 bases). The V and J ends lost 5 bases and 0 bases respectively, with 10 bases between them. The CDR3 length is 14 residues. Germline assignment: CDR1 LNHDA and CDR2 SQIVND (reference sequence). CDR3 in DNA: TGTGCCAGTAGTGGGGGGCTATTGAACACTGAAGCTTTCTTT. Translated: CASSGGLLNTEAFF. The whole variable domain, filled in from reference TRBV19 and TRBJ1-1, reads DGGITQSPKYLFRKEGQNVTLSCEQNLNHDAMYWYRQDPGQGLRLIYYSQIVNDFQKGDIAEGYSVSREKKESFPLTVTSAQKNPTAFYLCASSGGLLNTEAFFGQGTRLTVV.

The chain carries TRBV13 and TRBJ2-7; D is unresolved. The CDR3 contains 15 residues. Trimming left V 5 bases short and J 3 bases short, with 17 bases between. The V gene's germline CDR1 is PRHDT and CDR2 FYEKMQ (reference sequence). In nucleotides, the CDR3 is TGTGCCAGCAGCCCCCCCGGAGCTTCCCTCTACGAGCAGTACTTC. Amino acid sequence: CASSPPGASLYEQYF.